This T cell receptor beta chain was documented in a study of T cell repertoires in cytomegalovirus infection. Overall study context: CMV epitopes used comprised recently identified HLA-C-restricted ones and well-studied HLA-B-restricted ones. Public TCR beta signatures indicated both CMV infection and matching HLA type. Regarding the study as a whole: Using cumulative public TCR beta family frequency, the authors identified those who carried CMV together with the relevant HLA.

A remark on this clonotype: What it binds is unknown. A much larger clone differs from this one at a single base, so this may be a read error.

TCRdb used MiXCR to reprocess the reads, holding one entry per CDR3 protein. The data hold fewer than 650,000 distinct CDR3 sequences, with 35% to 50% observed a single time. The TCR comes from a human donor in good health (CMV status not recorded). Some clones in this sample may be carry-over from other donors' samples. The material was cultured PBMCs, obtained from culture after CMV antigen stimulation.

The CDR3 sequence: CASRDPGHTTPLAKNIQCF. CDR3 DNA: TGTGCCAGCAGGGATCCTGGACACACCACCCCCCTAGCCAAAAACATTCAGTGCTTC. This chain joins TRBV7-3 and TRBJ2-4; D assignment may be TRBD1 or TRBD2 (5 bases each). The CDR3 covers 19 residues. CDR1 SGHTA and CDR2 FQGTGA come from the germline V gene.